The rows below give T cell receptor beta chains drawn from one sample of a study of blood T cell repertoires in COVID-19. The repertoire was sequenced with immunoSEQ multiplex PCR; TCRdb's copy has only in-frame clones and lacks some. The sample carries roughly 340,000 clones, 88% recorded once. Sequenced input: peripheral blood. The origin of the receptors is a woman in her 70s with COVID-19, enrolled during active disease. The CDR3 runs from the conserved cysteine through the conserved F or W. Fields, in order: V gene, D gene, clone size, J gene, CDR3 protein, CDR3 DNA. D genes are given only for firm matches. Clone size appears in some rows only: once, few, many, or a class for an expanded clone.

>TRBV5-1|NA|NA|TRBJ1-6
CASQDSSYNSPLHF
TGCGCCAGCCAGGATAGCTCCTATAATTCACCCCTCCACTTT
>TRBV11-2|NA|NA|TRBJ1-1
CASSLGGTGNTEAFF
TGTGCCAGCAGCTTAGGCGGGACCGGGAACACTGAAGCTTTCTTT
>TRBV12-3/TRBV12-4|NA|NA|TRBJ2-5
CASSRQVQETQYF
TGTGCCAGCAGCAGACAGGTACAAGAGACCCAGTACTTC
>TRBV10-3|TRBD1|NA|TRBJ2-2
CAISDPDRETTGELFF
TGTGCCATCAGTGACCCGGACAGGGAGACCACCGGGGAGCTGTTTTTT
>TRBV24-1|NA|once|TRBJ1-1
CATSAGEGTEAFF
TGTGCCACCAGTGCAGGGGAGGGCACTGAAGCTTTCTTT
>TRBV29-1|TRBD1|NA|TRBJ1-2
CSVDRGHGYTF
TGCAGCGTTGACAGGGGGCATGGCTACACCTTC
>TRBV28|TRBD1|NA|TRBJ1-2
CASRTGDYGYTF
TGTGCCAGCCGGACAGGGGACTATGGCTACACCTTC
>TRBV19|NA|once|TRBJ1-3
CASSISFAGSGNTIYF
TGTGCCAGTAGTATTTCGTTCGCAGGGTCAGGAAACACCATATATTTT
>TRBV23-1|TRBD1|once|TRBJ2-1
CASSQSGDRAYNEQFF
TGCGCCAGCAGTCAATCAGGGGACAGGGCCTACAATGAGCAGTTCTTC
>TRBV29-1|NA|NA|TRBJ1-2
CSAPGGGNNYGYTF
TGCAGCGCCCCGGGAGGGGGTAATAACTATGGCTACACCTTC
>TRBV5-1|TRBD1|NA|TRBJ2-2
CASSLRTGGDTGELFF
TGCGCCAGCAGCCTAAGGACAGGGGGGGACACCGGGGAGCTGTTTTTT
>TRBV6-5|TRBD1|NA|TRBJ2-1
CASSYRNRGLDEQFF
TGTGCCAGCAGTTACAGGAACAGGGGGTTAGATGAGCAGTTCTTC
>TRBV27|NA|once|TRBJ1-1
CASSLSRGYTEAFF
TGTGCCAGCAGTTTATCTCGCGGGTACACTGAAGCTTTCTTT
>TRBV2|NA|NA|TRBJ1-1
CASSGRIEAFF
TGTGCCAGCAGTGGCAGGATTGAAGCTTTCTTT
>TRBV9|NA|NA|TRBJ1-1
CASSPEGGQNTEAFF
TGTGCCAGCAGCCCAGAAGGGGGTCAGAACACTGAAGCTTTCTTT
>TRBV19|NA|NA|TRBJ2-7
CASSISDGLYEQYF
TGTGCCAGTAGTATATCGGACGGACTCTACGAGCAGTACTTC
>TRBV5-1|TRBD2|NA|TRBJ2-1
CASSFTGTSGYNEQFF
TGCGCCAGCAGCTTCACCGGGACTAGCGGTTACAATGAGCAGTTCTTC
>TRBV24-1|NA|few|TRBJ1-3
CATSSGGKGNTIYF
TGTGCCACCAGTTCGGGGGGGAAAGGAAACACCATATATTTT
>TRBV12-5|TRBD2|NA|TRBJ2-3
CASGLRGRGLAGGLQSDTQYF
TGTGCTAGTGGTTTGAGGGGCAGGGGTCTTGCGGGGGGCCTCCAATCAGATACGCAGTATTTT
>TRBV6-1|NA|NA|TRBJ1-5
CASSDEAINQPQHF
TGTGCCAGCAGTGACGAGGCGATCAATCAGCCCCAGCATTTT
>TRBV5-1|NA|NA|TRBJ2-1
CASISGREQFF
TGCGCCAGCATTTCAGGGCGGGAGCAGTTCTTC
>TRBV9|TRBD1|NA|TRBJ1-5
CASSVAGTDYQPQHF
TGTGCCAGCAGCGTAGCGGGGACAGATTATCAGCCCCAGCATTTT
>TRBV5-1|NA|NA|TRBJ1-1
CASSLQGANTEAFF
TGCGCCAGCAGCTTACAGGGAGCGAACACTGAAGCTTTCTTT
>TRBV6-5|NA|NA|TRBJ1-4
CASRSSTNEKLFF
TGTGCCAGCAGGAGTAGTACTAATGAAAAACTGTTTTTT
>TRBV5-1|NA|NA|TRBJ2-7
CASMPKTGQYEQYF
TGCGCCAGCATGCCGAAGACAGGACAATACGAGCAGTACTTC
>TRBV28|NA|NA|TRBJ1-5
CASSWQGDSNQPQHF
TGTGCCAGCAGTTGGCAGGGCGACAGCAATCAGCCCCAGCATTTT
>TRBV12-3/TRBV12-4|NA|NA|TRBJ1-1
CASSRRENTEAFF
TGTGCCAGCAGTAGACGGGAGAACACTGAAGCTTTCTTT
>TRBV2|NA|NA|TRBJ1-2
CASSEARQGPGDYTF
TGTGCCAGCAGTGAAGCGAGGCAGGGCCCCGGTGACTACACCTTC
>TRBV6-2/TRBV6-3|NA|NA|TRBJ2-5
CASSYRVLRETQYF
TGTGCCAGCAGTTACAGAGTCTTGAGAGAGACCCAGTACTTC
>TRBV19|NA|few|TRBJ1-2
CASSISVSQVLYGYTF
TGTGCCAGTAGTATATCCGTCTCGCAGGTCCTATATGGCTACACCTTC
>TRBV3-1/TRBV3-2|NA|NA|TRBJ1-4
CASSYTRTPREKLFF
TGTGCCAGCAGCTATACACGTACCCCTAGGGAAAAACTGTTTTTT
>TRBV29-1|TRBD2|NA|TRBJ2-1
CSLTSGGANEQFF
TGCAGCCTTACTAGCGGGGGGGCCAATGAGCAGTTCTTC
>TRBV5-4|TRBD2|NA|TRBJ2-1
CASSPGLAGGSSYNEQFF
TGTGCCAGCAGCCCCGGACTAGCGGGGGGGTCGTCCTACAATGAGCAGTTCTTC
>TRBV5-1|NA|NA|TRBJ1-1
CASSLQGEAFF
TGCGCCAGCAGCTTACAGGGAGAAGCTTTCTTT
>TRBV2|NA|NA|TRBJ2-3
CASSARGTDTQYF
TGTGCCAGCAGTGCACGAGGCACAGATACGCAGTATTTT
>TRBV30|TRBD1|NA|TRBJ1-3
CAWSVGQGDLRRTGNTIYF
TGTGCCTGGAGTGTAGGGCAGGGGGATCTGCGCCGAACTGGAAACACCATATATTTT
>TRBV28|NA|once|TRBJ2-3
CASSEALTDTQYF
TGTGCCAGCAGCGAAGCCCTCACAGATACGCAGTATTTT
>TRBV19|NA|NA|TRBJ1-1
CASSMGQLMNTEAFF
TGTGCCAGTAGTATGGGCCAGCTCATGAACACTGAAGCTTTCTTT
>TRBV2|NA|NA|TRBJ1-5
CASSVDQPQHF
TGTGCCAGCAGTGTAGATCAGCCCCAGCATTTT
>TRBV19|NA|NA|TRBJ1-2
CASSISGYGYTF
TGTGCCAGTAGTATCTCGGGATATGGCTACACCTTC
>TRBV27|TRBD1|NA|TRBJ1-1
CASSSDRVPPSEAFF
TGTGCCAGCAGTTCGGACAGGGTCCCGCCCTCTGAAGCTTTCTTT
>TRBV4-1|NA|NA|TRBJ1-2
CASSPQATNYGYTF
TGCGCCAGCAGCCCCCAGGCAACTAACTATGGCTACACCTTC
>TRBV5-1|TRBD1|NA|TRBJ1-3
CASSLEGQGRSGNTIYF
TGCGCCAGCAGCTTGGAGGGACAGGGCCGCTCTGGAAACACCATATATTTT
>TRBV7-9|NA|NA|TRBJ1-5
CASSLAKLGQGRVQPQHF
TGTGCCAGCAGCTTAGCGAAGTTGGGGCAGGGGAGGGTGCAGCCCCAGCATTTT
>TRBV5-8|NA|NA|TRBJ1-3
CASSRLLSSGNTIYF
TGTGCCAGCAGCCGACTCCTTAGCTCTGGAAACACCATATATTTT
>TRBV28|TRBD1|NA|TRBJ1-5
CASSATGRSNQPQHF
TGTGCCAGCAGTGCGACAGGGCGTAGCAATCAGCCCCAGCATTTT
>TRBV5-1|TRBD2|NA|TRBJ2-1
CASSLGLAGANEQFF
TGCGCCAGCAGTCTAGGACTAGCGGGGGCCAATGAGCAGTTCTTC
>TRBV7-3|TRBD2|NA|TRBJ2-5
CASSLGLAGVETQYF
TGTGCCAGCAGCTTAGGGCTAGCGGGGGTGGAGACCCAGTACTTC
>TRBV2|NA|NA|TRBJ1-1
CASSVAQFPEAFF
TGTGCCAGCAGTGTGGCACAATTTCCTGAAGCTTTCTTT
>TRBV9|NA|NA|TRBJ1-3
CASSVAPPSSGNTIYF
TGTGCCAGCAGCGTAGCCCCTCCGAGCTCTGGAAACACCATATATTTT
>TRBV11-2|NA|NA|TRBJ2-5
CASSLLGTSQETQYF
TGTGCCAGCAGCTTGCTTGGGACAAGCCAAGAGACCCAGTACTTC
>TRBV5-1|NA|NA|TRBJ2-1
CASSLGIESSYNEQFF
TGCGCCAGCAGCTTGGGCATAGAGAGCTCCTACAATGAGCAGTTCTTC
>TRBV3-1/TRBV3-2|TRBD1|NA|TRBJ1-5
CASSPPIRDRGDTGVDQPQHF
TGTGCCAGCAGCCCACCGATCCGGGACAGGGGGGACACAGGCGTAGATCAGCCCCAGCATTTT
>TRBV7-9|TRBD1|NA|TRBJ1-1
CASSFGIGQGVTEAFF
TGTGCCAGCAGCTTCGGAATCGGACAGGGGGTCACTGAAGCTTTCTTT
>TRBV9|NA|NA|TRBJ2-1
CASSVRGEQGNEQFF
TGTGCCAGCAGCGTAAGGGGTGAGCAGGGGAATGAGCAGTTCTTC
>TRBV5-1|TRBD1|once|TRBJ1-4
CASSLAPAGGNEKLFF
TGCGCCAGCAGCTTGGCCCCGGCAGGGGGTAATGAAAAACTGTTTTTT
>TRBV6-5|TRBD1|NA|TRBJ1-6
CASSKTGGDNSPLHF
TGTGCCAGCAGCAAGACAGGGGGTGATAATTCACCCCTCCACTTT
>TRBV27|TRBD1|NA|TRBJ2-1
CASSLKGTGVIDEQFF
TGTGCCAGCAGTTTAAAGGGGACAGGGGTCATAGATGAGCAGTTCTTC
>TRBV7-9|TRBD1|NA|TRBJ1-4
CASSSQGAGEKLFF
TGTGCCAGCAGCTCTCAGGGGGCAGGAGAAAAACTGTTTTTT
>TRBV11-3|TRBD2|NA|TRBJ2-1
CASSSGTSGGSRSYNEQFF
TGTGCCAGCAGCTCCGGGACTAGCGGGGGGTCCCGCTCCTACAATGAGCAGTTCTTC